The source of this T cell receptor beta chain is a study of T cell repertoires in cytomegalovirus infection (dated by TCRdb to about 2019). With respect to the entire study: Donor HLA type was relevant to the analysis, as public TCR beta signatures indicated carriage of CMV infection together with the matching HLA type.

The research as a whole found: The ex vivo response was dominated by HLA-C-restricted CMV-specific TCR beta clonotypes, and the single most frequent clonotype in two of eight donors was supplied by these HLA-C-restricted clonotypes. Carriers of CMV infection plus the relevant HLA type were discriminated by the cumulative frequency of public TCR beta family members in the study cohort and in an independent roughly 380-donor cohort.

This clonotype was detected only a few times. Its specific antigen is unknown. No base qualities exist here, and no much larger clone lies one base off it. The data were produced on an Illumina HiSeq 1500. TCRdb trimmed public reads at Q25 via fastp, called clones via MiXCR and kept in-frame beta chains. Every distinct CDR3 protein forms one entry, paired with its most common genes and DNA. In this sample the table shows a few hundred thousand distinct CDR3 sequences, 8% to 10% of which occur a single time. The top ten constitute about 3.9% of the sample. Measured from the cysteine to the phenylalanine, the CDR3 is 16 residues long. Just the 48-base CDR3 DNA is kept, in frame starting at base 1. CDR1 LNHDA and CDR2 SQIVND are derived from the germline V gene (reference sequence). V is reduced by 5 bases and J by 0 bases, leaving a spacing of 15 bases between them.

This clonotype was sampled from a human donor in good health (CMV status not recorded). Some clones in this sample may be carry-over from other donors' samples. The rearranged segments are TRBV19 and TRBJ2-3; tentative D gene TRBD2, with 5 bases matching. Source material: PBMCs. In nucleotides, the sequence is TGTGCCAGTAGTCCGTGGACTCCCGACAGCACAGATACGCAGTATTTT. Its translation reads: CASSPWTPDSTDTQYF.